A single sample gave rise to the 28 T cell receptor beta chains below, sequenced in a study of control samples from healthy donors and cancer patients. Measured with immunoSEQ multiplex PCR; TCRdb has only the in-frame clones, and not every one. Here the sample spans roughly 80,000 clones, around 92% being singletons. Sequenced sample: blood. These receptors all stem from a man aged 45-60 years in good health.

V is TRBV5-1 and J is TRBJ1-2; 7 bases line up with TRBD1. The V gene's germline CDR1 is SGHRS and CDR2 YFSETQ. The length of the CDR3 is 14 residues. V dropped 1 base and J dropped 3; count of bases not matched to a gene: 3. The CDR3 protein is CASSLRGQDYGYTF. The CDR3 DNA is TGCGCCAGCAGCTTGAGAGGACAGGACTATGGCTACACCTTC.

The V call is TRBV19, the J call TRBJ2-1; TRBD1 aligns across 7 bases. CDR3 length: 14 amino acids. Germline V gene lookup returns CDR1 LNHDA and CDR2 SQIVND (reference sequence). Trimming took 6 bases from V and 3 from J; bases not matched to a gene: 5. CDR3 sequence: CASSRQGFYNEQFF. The CDR3 DNA reads TGTGCCAGTAGCCGACAGGGTTTCTACAATGAGCAGTTCTTC.

This chain connects TRBV10-3 to TRBJ2-3; TRBD2 matches 9 bases. V was pared by 6 bases and J by 1 base, with 2 bases of the junction left unmatched. Germline CDR1 reads ENHRY; CDR2 reads SYGVKD. CDR3 length: 14 residues. The CDR3 is CAISSSGGTDTQYF. CDR3 DNA sequence: TGTGCCATCAGCTCTAGCGGGGGCACAGATACGCAGTATTTT.

The J gene is TRBJ2-7, the V gene TRBV29-1, with D possibly matching TRBD1 (6 bases). CDR3 length: 13 amino acids. V was cut by 1 base and J by 6 bases, with 13 bases left in between. The germline V gene has CDR1 SQVTM and CDR2 ANQGSEA. The CDR3 sequence: CSVEGNRAGEQYF. In DNA form, the CDR3 reads TGCAGCGTTGAAGGGAACAGGGCAGGCGAGCAGTACTTC.

The gene calls are TRBV7-9 and TRBJ1-2; D is uncertain. The ends were cut back, 5 bases at V and 8 bases at J, with 12 bases in the middle. Per germline, CDR1 SEHNR and CDR2 FQNEAQ (reference sequence). The CDR3 has 12 amino acids. The CDR3 DNA reads as TGTGCCAGCAGCGACGGCACGCGGGGCTACACCTTC. Protein: CASSDGTRGYTF.

The chain has TRBV5-1 and TRBJ1-2, with TRBD1 matching over 8 bases. V lost 4 bases, J lost 4 bases, and 12 bases stayed unmatched. The CDR3 spans 16 residues. In germline, CDR1 is SGHRS, CDR2 YFSETQ. CDR3 coding DNA: TGCGCCAGCAGCCCCCAAAGAGGACAGGGAGGCTATGGCTACACCTTC. The encoded protein is CASSPQRGQGGYGYTF.

The genes are TRBV15 and TRBJ1-4; D might be TRBD1 (5 bases). CDR3 length equals 15 residues. Trimming took 0 bases from V and 7 from J, leaving 12 bases between them. Germline CDR1 LNHNV, CDR2 YYDKDF (reference sequence). CDR3 nucleotides: TGTGCCACCAGCAGAGATCTGGGGCTATCTGAAAAACTGTTTTTT. Translated, it gives CATSRDLGLSEKLFF.

The rearrangement uses TRBV4-2 and TRBJ1-6; TRBD1 agrees at 9 bases. J lost 5 bases, V lost 6 bases, and 2 bases had no gene match. In germline, CDR1 is LGHNA, CDR2 YNFKEQ. The length of the CDR3 is 14 residues. Written as DNA, the CDR3 is TGTGCCAGCAGAGGGGACAGGGATAATTCACCCCTCCACTTT. Its translation: CASRGDRDNSPLHF.

The CDR3 loop is CASSRGTGDSGNTIYF. CDR3 sequence (DNA): TGCGCCAGCAGTCGCGGGACAGGCGACTCTGGAAACACCATATATTTT. The chain employs TRBV5-1 and TRBJ1-3; 8 positions match TRBD1. With 5 bases clipped from V and 0 bases from J, the junction kept 7 bases outside the gene matches. Germline V gives CDR1 SGHRS, CDR2 YFSETQ. The CDR3 is 16 amino acids.

V is TRBV4-1 and J is TRBJ1-4; no clear D gene. Germline V lookup: CDR1 MGHRA, CDR2 YSYEKL. This CDR3 has 15 residues. V was trimmed by 1 base and J by 0 bases, leaving 6 bases between them. CDR3 DNA sequence: TGCGCCAGCAGCCAAGGGTTTTCAACTAATGAAAAACTGTTTTTT. Its translation: CASSQGFSTNEKLFF.

About this clone: Other DNA sequences from this sample encode an identical CDR3 as well. The chain couples TRBV7-3 to TRBJ1-1; D remains ambiguous. The germline CDR1 and CDR2 sequences are SGHTA and FQGTGA. The CDR3 covers 13 residues. V lost 11 bases to trimming and J lost 0 bases, with 13 bases between them. The CDR3 is CASRQGMNTEAFF. CDR3 nucleotides: TGTGCCTCACGACAAGGAATGAACACTGAAGCTTTCTTT.

V and J are TRBV11-2 and TRBJ1-1; D uncertain. This CDR3 region has 12 residues. The V gene's germline CDR1 is SGHAT and CDR2 FQNNGV. V dropped 3 bases and J dropped 9 bases, with 11 bases sitting between them. The CDR3 loop is CASSFRETKAFF. CDR3 nucleotides: TGTGCCAGCAGCTTCCGGGAAACCAAAGCTTTCTTT.

V usage is TRBV6-5 and J usage is TRBJ1-1, with 8 nucleotides matching TRBD1. The CDR3 loop spans 14 amino acids. Germline V gene data show CDR1 as MNHEY and CDR2 as SVGAGI. V was pared by 3 bases and J by 3 bases, with 3 bases of the junction left unmatched. CDR3 protein: CASSYTTGDTEAFF. CDR3 sequence (DNA): TGTGCCAGCAGTTATACGACAGGGGACACTGAAGCTTTCTTT.

This rearrangement joins TRBV18 to TRBJ2-6; TRBD1 matches 9 bases. The V gene's germline CDR1 is KGHSH and CDR2 LQKENI. The CDR3 is 19 amino acids. With 6 bases clipped from V and 0 bases from J, the junction kept 12 bases outside the gene matches. The CDR3 loop reads CASSQNRGRAFSGANVLTF. DNA for the CDR3: TGTGCCAGCTCCCAAAACAGGGGGCGCGCGTTCTCTGGGGCCAACGTCCTGACTTTC. Using reference TRBV18 and TRBJ2-6 for the parts outside the CDR3, the full variable domain is NAGVMQNPRHLVRRRGQEARLRCSPMKGHSHVYWYRQLPEEGLKFMVYLQKENIIDESGMPKERFSAEFPKEGPSILRIQQVVRGDSAAYFCASSQNRGRAFSGANVLTFGAGSRLTVL.

This chain uses TRBV18 with TRBJ1-1; TRBD1 aligns across 9 bases. The CDR3 is made up of 15 amino acids. J was trimmed by 6 bases and V by 2 bases; bases with no gene match: 7. Germline V gene lookup returns CDR1 KGHSH and CDR2 LQKENI. DNA for the CDR3: TGTGCCAGCTCACCAGTAACGGGGACAGGGTCTGAAGCTTTCTTT. Protein sequence: CASSPVTGTGSEAFF.

The CDR3 reads CASSPGQGENQPQHF. As DNA, the CDR3 is TGTGCCAGCAGCCCTGGACAGGGAGAGAATCAGCCCCAGCATTTT. The rearrangement links TRBV9 to TRBJ1-5, with 8 bases lining up with TRBD1. The ends lost 4 bases at V and 4 bases at J; junction bases unmatched: 7. The CDR3 consists of 15 residues. Germline loops: CDR1 SGDLS, CDR2 YYNGEE. The full variable domain, rest sourced from reference TRBV9 and TRBJ1-5, is DSGVTQTPKHLITATGQRVTLRCSPRSGDLSVYWYQQSLDQGLQFLIQYYNGEERAKGNILERFSAQQFPDLHSELNLSSLELGDSALYFCASSPGQGENQPQHFGDGTRLSIL.

This sequence joins TRBV6-5 and TRBJ1-1; D gene unclear. The V end lost 3 bases, the J end lost 0 bases, and 8 bases lay between the germline ends. This CDR3 is built from 14 residues. Germline CDR1 and CDR2: MNHEY and SVGAGI. The DNA of the CDR3 is TGTGCCAGCAGTTATCGGCAGGTGAACACTGAAGCTTTCTTT. Translating it yields CASSYRQVNTEAFF.

The genes are TRBV20-1 and TRBJ1-3; D possibly corresponds to TRBD1 (5 bases). Trimming pared 3 bases from V and 1 base from J, leaving 10 bases between. Germline V CDR1 and CDR2: DFQATT, SNEGSKA (reference sequence). CDR3 length: 14 residues. CDR3 loop: CSASSRVSGNTIYF. As DNA, the CDR3 is TGCAGTGCTAGTAGCAGGGTGTCTGGAAACACCATATATTTT.

The V call is TRBV30, the J call TRBJ1-5; D unclear. The germline V gene encodes CDR1 GTSNPN and CDR2 SVGIG (reference sequence). The V end lost 4 bases, the J end lost 4 bases, and 14 bases lay between the germline ends. This CDR3 contains 14 residues. CDR3 bases: TGTGCCTGGACCAAGTCCCTGCAAAATCAGCCCCAGCATTTT. Its protein product is CAWTKSLQNQPQHF. Using reference TRBV30 and TRBJ1-5 for the parts outside the CDR3, the full variable domain is SQTIHQWPATLVQPVGSPLSLECTVEGTSNPNLYWYRQAAGRGLQLLFYSVGIGQISSEVPQNLSASRPQDRQFILSSKKLLLSDSGFYLCAWTKSLQNQPQHFGDGTRLSIL.

V usage is TRBV5-4 and J usage is TRBJ1-1; D unclear. The CDR3 runs to 14 residues. Per germline, CDR1 SGHNT and CDR2 YYREEE (reference sequence). Trimming stripped 4 bases from V and 6 bases from J, with 16 bases between. The CDR3, as DNA: TGTGCCAGCAGCCTATCCCCCACAAGGTCTGAAGCTTTCTTT. Encoded protein: CASSLSPTRSEAFF.

The chain combines TRBV30 with TRBJ1-1; D is possibly TRBD1 (6 bases). Germline CDR1 is GTSNPN and CDR2 is SVGIG (reference sequence). Trimming took off 0 bases at V and 0 bases at J, with 11 bases between the two ends. The CDR3 covers 15 residues. The CDR3 sequence is CAWSVTGLMNTEAFF. The CDR3 coding sequence is TGTGCCTGGAGTGTTACAGGGTTAATGAACACTGAAGCTTTCTTT.

V usage is TRBV6-6 and J usage is TRBJ2-1; D perhaps matches TRBD1 (6 bases). V was shortened by 7 bases and J by 6 bases, with 10 bases between the two germline ends. This CDR3 has 12 residues. Germline V gene data show CDR1 as MNHNY and CDR2 as SVGAGI (reference sequence). The CDR3 bases are TGTGCCAGCAACTACAGGGTCAATGAGCAGTTCTTC. Amino acid sequence: CASNYRVNEQFF.

This chain connects TRBV29-1 to TRBJ1-2; D gene ambiguous. V lost 7 bases and J lost 3, with 9 bases in between. CDR3 size: 11 residues. Germline-derived CDR1 and CDR2 are SQVTM and ANQGSEA. CDR3: CSAEYDYGYTF. CDR3 DNA: TGCAGCGCCGAATATGACTATGGCTACACCTTC. Full variable domain (rest looked up from reference TRBV29-1 and TRBJ1-2): SAVISQKPSRDICQRGTSLTIQCQVDSQVTMMFWYRQQPGQSLTLIATANQGSEATYESGFVIDKFPISRPNLTFSTLTVSNMSPEDSSIYLCSAEYDYGYTFGSGTRLTVV.

The DNA for the CDR3 is TGTGCCAGCAGTTACGGAGGGAGCACCGGGGAGCTGTTTTTT. Translation: CASSYGGSTGELFF. J is TRBJ2-2 and V is TRBV6-6, with TRBD2 as a possible D gene (6 bases). CDR3 length: 14 residues. V lost 2 bases, J lost 4 bases, and 8 bases lay in between. Germline CDR1 MNHNY, CDR2 SVGAGI (reference sequence).

The rearrangement links TRBV11-2 to TRBJ1-1; perhaps TRBD1 as D (5 bases). CDR1 and CDR2 from the germline V gene are SGHAT and FQNNGV. CDR3 length: 13 amino acids. V lost 5 bases to trimming and J lost 10 bases, with 17 bases between them. CDR3 bases: TGTGCCAGCAGCCCTGGGACGGGTGATGGAGCTTTCTTT. Its protein product is CASSPGTGDGAFF.

The chain couples TRBV21-1 to TRBJ2-2; TRBD2 is taken as the D call from the table, unchecked against the DNA. TRBV21-1 is shown as a pseudogene. The CDR3 covers 16 residues. The CDR3 bases are TGTGCCAGCAGCAAGGGACTAGCGGAACCCTCCGGGGAGCTGTTTTTT. Protein: CASSKGLAEPSGELFF.

The rearrangement uses TRBV5-6 and TRBJ1-1; D ambiguous. Germline CDR1 is SGHDT and CDR2 is YYEEEE. With 0 bases removed from V and 2 bases from J, the gap between germline ends came to 5 bases. The CDR3 runs to 13 residues. The CDR3 spells CASSLVLNTEAFF. In DNA, the CDR3 is TGTGCCAGCAGCTTGGTTTTAAACACTGAAGCTTTCTTT.

The chain is built from TRBV19 and TRBJ1-2, with 7 nucleotides matching TRBD1. This CDR3 is built from 14 residues. The germline V gene has CDR1 LNHDA and CDR2 SQIVND (reference sequence). Trimming removed 3 bases from V and 8 bases from J; junction bases left unmatched: 9. In nucleotides, the CDR3 is TGTGCCAGTAGTATGAGCAGGGGGAGGTTGGGCTACACCTTC. Amino acids: CASSMSRGRLGYTF.